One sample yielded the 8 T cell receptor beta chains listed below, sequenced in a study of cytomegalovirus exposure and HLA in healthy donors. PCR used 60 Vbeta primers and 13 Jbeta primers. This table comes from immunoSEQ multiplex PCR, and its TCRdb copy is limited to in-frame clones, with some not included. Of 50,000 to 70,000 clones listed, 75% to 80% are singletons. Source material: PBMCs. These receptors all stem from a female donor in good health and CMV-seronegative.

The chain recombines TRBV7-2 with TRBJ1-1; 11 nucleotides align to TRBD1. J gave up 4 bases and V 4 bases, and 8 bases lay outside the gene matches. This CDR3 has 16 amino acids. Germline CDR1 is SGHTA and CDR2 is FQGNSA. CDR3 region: CASSWTGGRGSTEAFF. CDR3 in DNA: TGTGCCAGCAGCTGGACAGGGGGCCGAGGGAGCACTGAAGCTTTCTTT.

The CDR3 bases are TGCGCCAGCAGCTTGGCCAAGGGGCCTAACAACTATGGCTACACCTTC. It is translated as CASSLAKGPNNYGYTF. This rearrangement joins TRBV5-1 to TRBJ1-2, with D possibly TRBD1 on 5 matching bases. The CDR3 contains 16 residues. V was trimmed by 0 bases and J by 2 bases, leaving 14 bases between them. The germline V gene encodes CDR1 SGHRS and CDR2 YFSETQ.

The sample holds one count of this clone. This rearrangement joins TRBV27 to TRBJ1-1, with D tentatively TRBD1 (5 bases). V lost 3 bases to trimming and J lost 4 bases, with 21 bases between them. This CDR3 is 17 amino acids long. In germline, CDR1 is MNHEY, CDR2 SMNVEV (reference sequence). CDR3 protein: CASSLLKGPGKGTEAFF. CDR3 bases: TGTGCCAGCAGTTTGTTAAAGGGGCCAGGGAAGGGCACTGAAGCTTTCTTT.

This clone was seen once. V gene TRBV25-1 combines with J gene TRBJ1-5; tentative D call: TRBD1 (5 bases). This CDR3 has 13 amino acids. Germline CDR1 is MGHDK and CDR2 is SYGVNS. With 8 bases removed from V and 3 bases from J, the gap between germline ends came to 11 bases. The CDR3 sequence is CASGWGPNQPQHF. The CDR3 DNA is TGTGCCAGCGGGTGGGGCCCCAATCAGCCCCAGCATTTT.

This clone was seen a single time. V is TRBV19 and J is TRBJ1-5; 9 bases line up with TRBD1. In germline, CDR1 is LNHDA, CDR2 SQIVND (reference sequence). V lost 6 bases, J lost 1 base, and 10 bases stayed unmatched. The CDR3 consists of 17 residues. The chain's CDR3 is CASRPRDRAGSNQPQHF. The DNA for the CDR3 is TGTGCCAGTAGACCCCGGGACAGGGCAGGAAGCAATCAGCCCCAGCATTTT.

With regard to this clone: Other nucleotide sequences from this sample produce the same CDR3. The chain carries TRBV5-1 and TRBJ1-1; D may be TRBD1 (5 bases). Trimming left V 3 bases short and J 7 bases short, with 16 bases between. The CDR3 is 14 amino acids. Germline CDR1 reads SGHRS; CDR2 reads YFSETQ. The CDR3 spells CASSWLEGRNEAFF. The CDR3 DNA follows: TGCGCCAGCAGCTGGCTGGAGGGGCGGAATGAAGCTTTCTTT.

The CDR3 is CASTPGHMNTEAFF. CDR3 sequence (DNA): TGTGCCAGCACCCCCGGACACATGAACACTGAAGCTTTCTTT. The gene calls are TRBV21-1 and TRBJ1-1; the DNA was not compared with TRBD1, the D call given in the table. TRBV21-1 is termed a pseudogene. The CDR3 covers 14 residues.

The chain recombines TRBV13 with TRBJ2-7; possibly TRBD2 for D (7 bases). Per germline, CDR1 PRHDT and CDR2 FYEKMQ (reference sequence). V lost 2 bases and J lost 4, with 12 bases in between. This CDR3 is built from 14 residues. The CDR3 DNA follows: TGTGCCAGCAGCTTACTACAGGGAGGGTACGAGCAGTACTTC. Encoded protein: CASSLLQGGYEQYF.